The count of the clone carrying this T cell receptor beta chain is one. The antigen is not known. These data belong to a study of shared clonotypes between healthy human individuals. Study information: There were three CD4 naive, three CD4 memory, two CD8 naive and one CD8 memory plates per donor.

Study findings and constraints: Non-shared clonotypes displayed generation probabilities falling below those of clonotypes present in all four donors.

Per sorted-subset replicate PCR, input was about 180 ng DNA, representing about 30,000 T cell genomes. TCRdb keeps only in-frame clones here, not all; method: immunoSEQ multiplex PCR. The table has 2,100,000 or so clones, approximately 94% seen once. The CDR3 has 20 amino acids. CDR1 and CDR2 (germline): SGHRS, YFSETQ. Trimming took off 4 bases at V and 0 bases at J, with 28 bases between the two ends. This receptor was taken from a man between 18 and 35 years old in good health. Sequencing input: naive CD4+ T cells sorted from blood. Subset noted: CD45RA+ positively selected. This sequence joins TRBV5-1 and TRBJ1-2; the D gene is possibly TRBD1 (5 bases). The DNA of the CDR3 is TGCGCCAGCAGCGCAAGAACTACCAGGGAGCTGGCCCCAGCTAACTATGGCTACACCTTC. Translated, it gives CASSARTTRELAPANYGYTF.